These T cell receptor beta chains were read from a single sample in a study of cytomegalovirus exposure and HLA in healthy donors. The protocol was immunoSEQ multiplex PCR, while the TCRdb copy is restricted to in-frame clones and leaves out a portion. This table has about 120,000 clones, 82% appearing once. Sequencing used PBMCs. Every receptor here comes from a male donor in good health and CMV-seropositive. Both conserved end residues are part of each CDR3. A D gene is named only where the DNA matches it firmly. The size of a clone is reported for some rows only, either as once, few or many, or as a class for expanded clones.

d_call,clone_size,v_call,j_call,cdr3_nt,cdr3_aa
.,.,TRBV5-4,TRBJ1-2,TGTGCCAGCAGCTTGGAATTTACAGGCTATGACTATGGCTACACCTTC,CASSLEFTGYDYGYTF
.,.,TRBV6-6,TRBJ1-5,TGTGCCAGCAGTCCTAAGCCTCCGGGTAGCAATCAGCCCCAGCATTTT,CASSPKPPGSNQPQHF
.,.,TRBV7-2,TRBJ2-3,TGTGCCAGCAGCTTAGGGGGTGCGGGATCTGGCACAGATACGCAGTATTTT,CASSLGGAGSGTDTQYF
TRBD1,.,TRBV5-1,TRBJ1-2,TGCGCCAGCAGCCAGGCCTGGACAGGCGGGAATGGCTACACCTTC,CASSQAWTGGNGYTF
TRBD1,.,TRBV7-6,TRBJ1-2,TGTGCCAGCAGCCGACAGGGTAATGGCTACACCTTC,CASSRQGNGYTF
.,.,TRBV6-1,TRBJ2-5,TGTGCCAGCGTTGAGACAGGACCGTTCGGTGAGACCCAGTACTTC,CASVETGPFGETQYF
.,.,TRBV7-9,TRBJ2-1,TGTGCCAGCAGCTTAGTTACTTACAATGAGCAGTTCTTC,CASSLVTYNEQFF
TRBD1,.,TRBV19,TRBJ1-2,TGTGCCAGTAGAACCGGGACAGAGAAAATCCTTGGCTACACCTTC,CASRTGTEKILGYTF
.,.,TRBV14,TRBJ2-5,TGTGCCAGCAGCCAAGACGGGGTTGGGACCCAGTACTTC,CASSQDGVGTQYF
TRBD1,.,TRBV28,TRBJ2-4,TGTGCCAGCAGTCGAAGACAGGGGGCCAAAAACATTCAGTACTTC,CASSRRQGAKNIQYF
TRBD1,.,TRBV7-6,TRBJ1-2,TGTGCCAGCAGCTTAGGGACAGGCGAGGGGGTCTATGGCTACACCTTC,CASSLGTGEGVYGYTF
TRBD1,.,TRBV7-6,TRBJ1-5,TGTGCCAGCAGCTTAGGGACAGGGGATCAGCCCCAGCATTTT,CASSLGTGDQPQHF
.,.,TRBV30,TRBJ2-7,TGTGCCTGGAGTCAGAACAACGAGCAGTACTTC,CAWSQNNEQYF
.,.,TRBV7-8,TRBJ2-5,TGTGCCAGCAGCTTAGAATATCGCAGATCCTGGGAGACCCAGTACTTC,CASSLEYRRSWETQYF
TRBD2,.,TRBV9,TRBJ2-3,TGTGCCAGCAGCGTGGCTAGCGGGAGGGCCGGTAAAGATACGCAGTATTTT,CASSVASGRAGKDTQYF
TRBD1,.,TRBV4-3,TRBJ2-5,TGCGCCAGCAGCCAAGATCATCCCTTGGACAGGGGTGTGAACTTC,CASSQDHPLDRGVNF
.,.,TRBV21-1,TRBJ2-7,TGTGCCAGCCGGGGACAGGGGGTACCCTACGAGCAGTACTTC,CASRGQGVPYEQYF
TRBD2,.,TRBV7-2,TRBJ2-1,TGTGCCAGCAGCTTTACTAGCGGGAGATCCTACAATGAGCAGTTCTTC,CASSFTSGRSYNEQFF
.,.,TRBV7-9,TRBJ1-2,TGTTCCAGCAGCTTAGAGTTCGGTCCCCCCGGGGACTATGGCTACACCTTC,CSSSLEFGPPGDYGYTF
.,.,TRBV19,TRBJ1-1,TGTGCCAGTACGCCAGGAGGGATGAGCTCTGAAGCTTTCTTT,CASTPGGMSSEAFF
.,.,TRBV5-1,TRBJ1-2,TGCGCCAGCAGCTTGGTGGCACCCCAGTCGGAGGGCTACACCTTC,CASSLVAPQSEGYTF
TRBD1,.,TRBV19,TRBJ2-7,TGTGCCAGTAGTATAGAGGGACAGGGTCTCTACGAGCAGTACTTC,CASSIEGQGLYEQYF
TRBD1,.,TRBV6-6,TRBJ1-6,TGTGCCAGCAGTTACCTTTTGGACAGGGTTAATTCACCCCTCCACTTT,CASSYLLDRVNSPLHF
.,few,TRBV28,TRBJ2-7,TGTGCCAGCAGCTACATCCCGAGGGAGCAGTACTTC,CASSYIPREQYF
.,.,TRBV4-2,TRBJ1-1,TGTGCCAGCAGCCAGATGGGGGGGAACACTGAAGCTTTCTTT,CASSQMGGNTEAFF
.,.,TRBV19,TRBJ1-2,TGTGCCAGTAGCCCGGGGTCGGCAGGTCGTTCTGGCTACACCTTC,CASSPGSAGRSGYTF
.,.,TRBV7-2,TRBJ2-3,TGTGCCAGCAGCTTAGGGGGCGGACGCACAGATACGCAGTATTTT,CASSLGGGRTDTQYF
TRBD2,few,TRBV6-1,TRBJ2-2,TGTGCCAGCAGTCCTAGCGGGAGTACCGGGGAGCTGTTTTTT,CASSPSGSTGELFF
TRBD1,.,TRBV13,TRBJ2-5,TGTGCCAGCAGCTCGCAGAGGGACAGGGGTTCGGAGACCCAGTACTTC,CASSSQRDRGSETQYF
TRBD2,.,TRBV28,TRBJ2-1,TGTGCCAGCCTCTCGACCCCTAGCGGGAGAAAGCAGTTCTTC,CASLSTPSGRKQFF
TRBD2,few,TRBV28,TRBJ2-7,TGTGCCAGCAGCCGACTAGCGGGGGTCTGGGAGCAGTACTTC,CASSRLAGVWEQYF
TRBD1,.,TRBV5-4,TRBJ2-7,TGTGCCAGCAGCCGAGGGACAGGGTCGAGCGAGCAGTACTTC,CASSRGTGSSEQYF
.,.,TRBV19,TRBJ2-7,TGTGCCAGTAGGGGGCCCACCGAGCAGTACTTC,CASRGPTEQYF
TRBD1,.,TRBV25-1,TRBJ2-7,TGTGCCAGCAGTGAAAAAGGTGTGGGACAGGGTCCCTACGAGCAGTACTTC,CASSEKGVGQGPYEQYF
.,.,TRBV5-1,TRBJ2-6,TGCGCCAGCAGCTTGGACGAGTCTGGGGCCAACGGCCTGACTTTC,CASSLDESGANGLTF
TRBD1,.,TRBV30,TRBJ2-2,TGTGCCTGGAGGGTCCCAGGGGGCGGTAACACCGGGGAGCTGTTTTTT,CAWRVPGGGNTGELFF
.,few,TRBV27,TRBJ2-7,TGTGCCAGCAGTTACTTCGACAGAACCTACGAGCAGTACTTC,CASSYFDRTYEQYF
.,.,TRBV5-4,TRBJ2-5,TGTGCCAGCAGCTCCGGGGGTCAAGAGACCCAGTACTTC,CASSSGGQETQYF
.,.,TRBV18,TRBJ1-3,TGTGCCAGCTCACCCAACACCTCTGGAAACACCATATATTTT,CASSPNTSGNTIYF
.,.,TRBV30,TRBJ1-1,TGTGCCTGGAGTGTACTGGGCCTGAACACTGAAGCTTTCTTT,CAWSVLGLNTEAFF
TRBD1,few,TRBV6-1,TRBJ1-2,TGTGCCAGCAGTGACAGCGGACAGGGGGGGTCTTATGGCTACACCTTC,CASSDSGQGGSYGYTF
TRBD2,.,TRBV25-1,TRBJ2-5,TGTGCCAGCAGTGAAACCCTCGGACTAGCGGGCCTGGGGGAGACCCAGTACTTC,CASSETLGLAGLGETQYF
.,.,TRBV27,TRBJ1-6,TGTGCCAGCAGTTTATCGGAGACAGGTTTAACCCTCCACTTT,CASSLSETGLTLHF
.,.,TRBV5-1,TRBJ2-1,TGCGCTACCGGCAGGGACTCCTACAATGAGCAGTTCTTC,CATGRDSYNEQFF
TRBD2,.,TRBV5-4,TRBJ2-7,TGTGCCAGCAGCGGGGGACTTGAAGCGGGGTCCTCCTACGAGCAGTACTTC,CASSGGLEAGSSYEQYF
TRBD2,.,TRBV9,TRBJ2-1,TGTGCCAGCAGCGTAGAGGAGGTTTATGCGGGAGAGTTGGACAATGAGCAGTTCTTC,CASSVEEVYAGELDNEQFF
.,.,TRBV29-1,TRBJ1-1,TGCAGCGTTGACAGGGGTGGCACTGAAGCTTTCTTT,CSVDRGGTEAFF
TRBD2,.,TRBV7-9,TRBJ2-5,TGTGCCAGCAGCTTGGGATTGTCTAGCGGGGAACAAGAGACCCAGTACTTC,CASSLGLSSGEQETQYF
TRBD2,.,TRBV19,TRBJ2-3,TGTGCCAGTTCTCGGGAGGACCTGCTCACAGATACGCAGTATTTT,CASSREDLLTDTQYF
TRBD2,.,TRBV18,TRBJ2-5,TGTGCCAGCTCAACGGGACTAGCAGTTGGAGAGACCCAGTACTTC,CASSTGLAVGETQYF
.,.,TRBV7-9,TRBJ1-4,TGTGCCAGCAGACCGGGTTCAACTAATGAAAAACTGTTTTTT,CASRPGSTNEKLFF
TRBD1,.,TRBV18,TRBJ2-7,TGTGCCAGCTCACCAGGGCAGGGGGCGGCCTACGAGCAGTACTTC,CASSPGQGAAYEQYF
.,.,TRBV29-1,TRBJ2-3,TGCAGCGTTCGTGGGCGTAACACAGATACGCAGTATTTT,CSVRGRNTDTQYF
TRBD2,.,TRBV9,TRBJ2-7,TGTGCCAGCAGCGTAGGGGTAGCGGGAGGCGAGCAGTACTTC,CASSVGVAGGEQYF
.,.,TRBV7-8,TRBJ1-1,TGTGCCAGCAGCAGAGGACGGGGGGCTGAAGCTTTCTTT,CASSRGRGAEAFF